The subject of this entry is one TCR beta chain. In germline, CDR1 is LNHNV, CDR2 YYDKDF (reference sequence). The ends were cut back, 3 bases at V and 2 bases at J, with 8 bases in the middle. The CDR3 is made up of 13 amino acids. The data were produced by immunoSEQ multiplex PCR, yet TCRdb's version contains in-frame clones alone and is incomplete. The table shows over 80,000 clones, with approximately 85% occurring only once. The source of the sample is a study of blood T cell repertoires in COVID-19. The sequenced sample consisted of peripheral blood. The source is a woman of 80 years or more with active or convalescent COVID-19. This chain connects TRBV15 to TRBJ2-7; tentatively, D is TRBD1 (5 bases). CDR3 loop: CATSRGRTYEQYF. In DNA form, the CDR3 reads TGTGCCACCAGCAGGGGGCGGACCTACGAGCAGTACTTC.